What follows are 13 T cell receptor beta chains derived from one specimen sequenced in a study of CD8 T cells in ankylosing spondylitis (dated by TCRdb to about 2017). Libraries were constructed by 5' RACE. The sequencer listed for this sample is Illumina HiSeq 2500. Using fastp at Q25 and MiXCR, TCRdb reprocessed the public reads and kept productive beta chains. Merged by CDR3 protein, the rows form single entries marked with the most common genes and DNA. The sample includes approximately 150,000 distinct CDR3 sequences, with under 35% observed a single time. 4.5% to 6% of the sample lies in the top ten. The sample was synovial fluid, either unsorted or a sorted T cell fraction (not recorded which). The receptors here all came from a male donor with ankylosing spondylitis.

This clonotype came up many times. DNA of the CDR3: TGTGCCAGCAGTCCCAGACAGGGACCTACAGATACGCAGTATTTT. Its protein product is CASSPRQGPTDTQYF. The J gene is TRBJ2-3, the V gene TRBV2; the match to TRBD1 covers 7 bases. Germline lookup yields CDR1 SNHLY and CDR2 FYNNEI. The CDR3 contains 15 residues. The ends lost 5 bases at V and 3 bases at J; junction bases unmatched: 8.

The V call is TRBV27, the J call TRBJ2-5; D is undetermined. Germline CDR1 and CDR2: MNHEY and SMNVEV (reference sequence). Trimming removed 8 bases from V and 5 bases from J, with 9 bases in between. The CDR3 is 11 amino acids. CDR3 sequence reads: CASVLGETQYF. The CDR3 DNA follows: TGTGCCAGCGTTCTAGGCGAGACCCAGTACTTC.

This chain connects TRBV7-6 to TRBJ1-6; D not resolved. The CDR3 is 14 residues long. Germline V gene data show CDR1 as SGHVS and CDR2 as FNYEAQ. V was clipped by 0 bases and J by 9 bases, with 9 bases between them. CDR3 nucleotides: TGTGCCAGCAGCTTAGCTGGGTCGGGTTCACCCCTCCACTTT. Its protein is CASSLAGSGSPLHF.

This clonotype was seen a few times. The chain carries TRBV7-9 and TRBJ2-2; D not resolved. V was clipped by 5 bases and J by 5 bases, with 15 bases between them. CDR3 length equals 15 residues. Germline CDR1 and CDR2: SEHNR and FQNEAQ (reference sequence). The CDR3 is CASSLRSIGTGELFF. In DNA, the CDR3 is TGTGCCAGCAGCCTACGTAGCATTGGGACCGGGGAGCTGTTTTTT.

This clonotype was seen a few times. The chain recombines TRBV20-1 with TRBJ1-6; 7 bases line up with TRBD1. The germline V gene has CDR1 DFQATT and CDR2 SNEGSKA (reference sequence). CDR3 length equals 15 residues. J gave up 6 bases and V 0 bases, and 5 bases lay outside the gene matches. DNA for the CDR3: TGCAGTGCTAGAGATGTCCCAGGGGGTAATTCACCCCTCCACTTT. Translating it yields CSARDVPGGNSPLHF.

This clonotype is classed as medium-sized (0.01 to 0.1%). The chain recombines TRBV6-2 or TRBV6-3 with TRBJ1-2; D possibly corresponds to TRBD1 (6 bases). This CDR3 is 13 amino acids long. V gave up 5 bases and J gave up 4 bases, with 11 bases separating them. Germline lookup yields CDR1 MNHEY and CDR2 SVGEGT. In DNA form, the CDR3 reads TGTGCCAGCAGTAACCGGGACACCTATGGCTACACCTTC. Translation gives CASSNRDTYGYTF.

The genes are TRBV7-2 and TRBJ1-5; the D is unclear. The CDR3 contains 15 residues. Germline V lookup: CDR1 SGHTA, CDR2 FQGNSA. Trimming removed 3 bases from V and 5 bases from J, with 14 bases in between. Here the CDR3 reads CASSFRGNLDQPQHF. In DNA, the CDR3 is TGTGCCAGCAGCTTCAGAGGGAATCTCGATCAGCCCCAGCATTTT.

The rearrangement uses TRBV18 and TRBJ2-7; 8 bases line up with TRBD1. The V gene end was trimmed by 3 bases and the J gene end by 3 bases; junction bases not matched to a gene: 4. Germline V gives CDR1 KGHSH, CDR2 LQKENI. CDR3 length equals 14 residues. The CDR3 region has the DNA TGTGCCAGCTCACCGACGACAGGGGACTACGAGCAGTACTTC. Translation gives CASSPTTGDYEQYF.

This clonotype was seen only a few times. The V call is TRBV7-2, the J call TRBJ2-7; D gene ambiguous. The CDR3 is 13 amino acids. Trimming pared 1 base from V and 3 bases from J, leaving 7 bases between. Germline values: CDR1 SGHTA, CDR2 FQGNSA. The CDR3 here is CASSLGLDYEQYF. CDR3 nucleotide sequence: TGTGCCAGCAGCTTAGGGCTGGACTACGAGCAGTACTTC. Full variable domain (remainder filled in from reference TRBV7-2 and TRBJ2-7): GAGVSQSPSNKVTEKGKDVELRCDPISGHTALYWYRQSLGQGLEFLIYFQGNSAPDKSGLPSDRFSAERTGGSVSTLTIQRTQQEDSAVYLCASSLGLDYEQYFGPGTRLTVT.

J is TRBJ2-7 and V is TRBV6-1, with D possibly being TRBD2 (5 bases). Looked up from germline, CDR1 is MNHNS and CDR2 is SASEGT. V lost 5 bases and J 5 bases, leaving 16 bases between the germline ends. The CDR3 extends over 14 amino acids. The CDR3 sequence is CASSTGVLRDEQYF. The CDR3 DNA reads TGTGCCAGCAGTACCGGGGTCCTCCGGGACGAGCAGTACTTC.

Only a few counts were recorded for this clonotype. The J gene is TRBJ2-5, the V gene TRBV3-1; 7 nucleotides match TRBD1. This CDR3 region has 14 residues. Germline V gene data show CDR1 as LGHDT and CDR2 as YNNKEL (reference sequence). V shed 1 base, J shed 5 bases, and the junction held 4 bases outside the gene matches. The CDR3 region has the DNA TGTGCCAGCAGCCAAGGGGACAGAAGGGAGACCCAGTACTTC. It specifies CASSQGDRRETQYF.

The chain has TRBV5-1 and TRBJ2-7; 10 bases line up with TRBD1. Trimming removed 4 bases from V and 5 bases from J; junction bases left unmatched: 12. CDR1 SGHRS and CDR2 YFSETQ come from the germline V gene. The CDR3 loop spans 16 amino acids. CDR3 sequence: CASSLGPGQGSDEQYF. The CDR3 DNA sequence: TGCGCCAGCAGCCTTGGACCGGGACAGGGGAGCGACGAGCAGTACTTC.

This clonotype was recorded many times. The V call is TRBV6-5, the J call TRBJ2-5; 7 bases fit TRBD2. The CDR3 is 18 amino acids. Germline V gene sequence: CDR1 MNHEY, CDR2 SVGAGI. The J segment lost 6 bases and the V segment lost 2 bases, leaving 18 bases of the junction unmatched. The CDR3 sequence: CASSYEGIGRGGWKTQYF. The DNA of the CDR3 is TGTGCCAGCAGTTACGAGGGCATTGGGAGGGGAGGTTGGAAGACCCAGTACTTC.